A selection of T cell receptor beta chains follows, all from one sample in a study of blood T cell repertoires in COVID-19. Using immunoSEQ multiplex PCR, the repertoire was profiled, and TCRdb retains in-frame clones only, with some absent. This sample carries over 75,000 clones, around four fifths of them seen once, and the ten largest clones take 31%. Sequenced: peripheral blood. These receptors came from a woman aged 80 or over with active or convalescent COVID-19. The CDR3 runs from the conserved cysteine through the conserved F or W. A D gene is named only where the DNA matches it firmly. Size is omitted from some rows. Given values are once, few, many or a class for expanded clones.

V gene,D gene,J gene,clone size,CDR3 protein,CDR3 DNA
TRBV4-3,TRBD2,TRBJ2-3,-,CASSQVVGTSGVLDTQYF,TGCGCCAGCAGCCAAGTTGTCGGGACTAGCGGGGTCCTAGATACGCAGTATTTT
TRBV7-2,-,TRBJ1-5,-,CASSLNNQPQHF,TGTGCCAGCAGCCTAAATAATCAGCCCCAGCATTTT
TRBV5-4,TRBD2,TRBJ2-2,-,CASSGTRDYGTGELFF,TGTGCCAGCAGCGGGACCCGGGACTACGGCACCGGGGAGCTGTTTTTT
TRBV28,-,TRBJ1-2,-,CASSLSGGYTF,TGTGCCAGCAGTTTGAGTGGTGGCTACACCTTC
TRBV6-5,-,TRBJ1-1,-,CASSWGSAGDTEAFF,TGTGCCAGCAGCTGGGGCAGTGCTGGGGACACTGAAGCTTTCTTT
TRBV27,-,TRBJ2-7,-,CASSKAPQGATSYEQYF,TGTGCCAGCAGCAAAGCCCCACAGGGCGCCACCTCCTACGAGCAGTACTTC
TRBV7-9,-,TRBJ2-7,-,CASSLDLGRGPRSSYEQYF,TGTGCCAGCAGCTTAGATTTGGGCAGGGGCCCGCGGAGCAGCTACGAGCAGTACTTC
TRBV3-1/TRBV3-2,TRBD2,TRBJ2-3,-,CASKLAGASTDTQYF,TGTGCCAGCAAACTAGCGGGGGCTAGCACAGATACGCAGTATTTT
TRBV19,-,TRBJ1-4,-,CASGGAAGGEKLFF,TGTGCCAGTGGGGGTGCTGCGGGGGGAGAAAAACTGTTTTTT
TRBV7-2,TRBD1,TRBJ2-2,once,CASSYPGQGVRGELFF,TGTGCCAGCAGCTACCCGGGACAGGGCGTTCGTGGGGAGCTGTTTTTT
TRBV4-3,TRBD2,TRBJ2-6,-,CASSQESQRGASSSGANVLTF,TGCGCCAGCAGCCAAGAGTCCCAGCGGGGGGCAAGTTCCTCTGGGGCCAACGTCCTGACTTTC
TRBV5-4,-,TRBJ1-1,-,CASSHSNTEAFF,TGTGCCAGCAGCCATAGTAACACTGAAGCTTTCTTT
TRBV28,-,TRBJ1-5,once,CASSRARTGFNQPQHF,TGTGCCAGCAGCCGAGCCCGAACAGGTTTCAATCAGCCCCAGCATTTT
TRBV29-1,TRBD2,TRBJ2-1,-,CSVTGLAQSSYNEQFF,TGCAGCGTGACAGGACTAGCGCAGAGCTCCTACAATGAGCAGTTCTTC
TRBV28,-,TRBJ1-5,once,CASRGGGGGQPQHF,TGTGCCAGCAGGGGGGGTGGGGGAGGTCAGCCCCAGCATTTT
TRBV19,-,TRBJ1-5,-,CASSIGHITTSSNQPQHF,TGTGCCAGTAGTATTGGACACATCACCACTTCAAGCAATCAGCCCCAGCATTTT
TRBV30,-,TRBJ1-3,few,CAWRTGNTIYF,TGTGCCTGGAGAACAGGGAACACCATATATTTT
TRBV27,-,TRBJ1-2,-,CASSLTGLGLGYTF,TGTGCCAGCAGTCTGACCGGACTAGGGTTGGGCTACACCTTC
TRBV6-4,TRBD1,TRBJ2-1,-,CASSVEDRQEQFF,TGTGCCAGCAGTGTCGAGGACAGGCAGGAGCAGTTCTTC
TRBV6-6,TRBD1,TRBJ2-7,-,CASSYRDRVRLNEQYF,TGTGCCAGCAGTTACCGGGACAGGGTTCGTCTTAACGAGCAGTACTTC
TRBV20-1,TRBD1,TRBJ1-1,-,CSASRWTGWIMNTEAFF,TGCAGTGCTAGTCGATGGACAGGGTGGATAATGAACACTGAAGCTTTCTTT
TRBV6-5,TRBD1,TRBJ1-1,-,CASSRQGTTEAFF,TGTGCCAGCAGTCGACAGGGGACCACTGAAGCTTTCTTT
TRBV30,TRBD1,TRBJ1-2,-,CARYSPGQGGGYGYTF,TGTGCCCGTTACTCTCCGGGACAGGGGGGCGGGTATGGCTACACCTTC
TRBV28,-,TRBJ2-3,-,CASSSLTGTDTQYF,TGTGCCAGCAGTTCCCTGACAGGCACAGATACGCAGTATTTT
TRBV7-2,TRBD1,TRBJ1-6,few,CASSLALQGANSPLHF,TGTGCCAGCAGCTTAGCGCTTCAGGGGGCCAATTCACCCCTCCACTTT
TRBV3-1/TRBV3-2,-,TRBJ2-3,-,CASSPKQGPRVRNPTDTQYF,TGTGCCAGCAGCCCTAAACAAGGGCCCAGGGTACGGAATCCCACAGATACGCAGTATTTT
TRBV9,-,TRBJ2-3,-,CASSVEGRGSTDTQYF,TGTGCCAGCAGCGTAGAAGGGCGGGGTTCCACAGATACGCAGTATTTT
TRBV5-1,TRBD1,TRBJ2-5,-,CASSGRDRGFGETQYF,TGCGCCAGCAGCGGAAGGGACAGGGGATTTGGGGAGACCCAGTACTTC
TRBV6-2/TRBV6-3,-,TRBJ2-1,-,CASSYGSSRVNEQFF,TGTGCCAGCAGTTACGGTTCTAGCCGGGTCAATGAGCAGTTCTTC
TRBV4-3,TRBD2,TRBJ2-7,-,CASSQGLAGGLDEQYF,TGCGCCAGCAGCCAAGGACTAGCGGGGGGGCTTGACGAGCAGTACTTC
TRBV28,TRBD2,TRBJ2-7,-,CASSVGREGRITREQYF,TGTGCCAGCAGTGTTGGGCGGGAGGGTCGAATTACGCGGGAGCAGTACTTC
TRBV6-5,TRBD1,TRBJ2-3,-,CASSWDRSTDTQYF,TGTGCCAGCAGTTGGGACAGAAGCACAGATACGCAGTATTTT
TRBV6-5,-,TRBJ2-1,once,CASSTRGRPSWGQFF,TGTGCCAGCAGCACCCGGGGTCGGCCATCCTGGGGGCAGTTCTTC
TRBV10-3,TRBD1,TRBJ2-3,once,CAISEGQGGTDTQYF,TGTGCCATCAGTGAAGGACAGGGGGGAACGGATACGCAGTATTTT
TRBV3-1/TRBV3-2,TRBD1,TRBJ2-2,-,CASSSRQGANTGELFF,TGTGCCAGCAGCTCCCGACAGGGGGCGAACACCGGGGAGCTGTTTTTT